This TCR beta chain was observed in a study of T cell changes during pregnancy in multiple sclerosis. Using immunoSEQ multiplex PCR, the repertoire was profiled, and TCRdb retains in-frame clones only, with some absent. The sample has over 80,000 clones, approximately 90% seen once. The receptor comes from a female donor in good health, enrolled as a control in a pregnancy study. The sequencing here drew on peripheral blood, taken in the second trimester of pregnancy.

The CDR3 DNA is TGCGCCAGCAGCTTGGGACAGCCGGATGGCTACACCTTC. Amino acids: CASSLGQPDGYTF. The genes are TRBV5-1 and TRBJ1-2; D possibly corresponds to TRBD1 (5 bases). Between the trimmed V and J ends, which lost 0 bases and 6 bases, there was a span of 9 bases. Germline values: CDR1 SGHRS, CDR2 YFSETQ. The CDR3 is 13 amino acids.